The source of this T cell receptor (beta chain) is a study of STAT5B mutations in CD4+ large granular lymphocyte leukemia. Study outcomes and limitations: Higher CD4+ than CD8+ T-LGLL clonality might reflect small sample size. TRBV06-family usage was enriched in top patient clones (8/27) versus controls (2/35).

Germline assignment: CDR1 ENHRY and CDR2 SYGVKD. CDR3 length equals 11 residues. V gave up 5 bases and J gave up 6 bases, with 7 bases separating them. In regard to this clone: Antigen: not known.

Only in-frame clones appear in the TCRdb table, and some are missing; sequencing was by immunoSEQ multiplex PCR. The sample holds about 33,000 clones, roughly 79% seen once. The chain uses TRBV10-3 and TRBJ1-2, with D possibly being TRBD1 (6 bases). The sequenced sample was CD4+ T cells from blood buffy coats. The clonotype comes from a human donor in good health. The chain's CDR3 is CAISTGNGYTF. CDR3 sequence (DNA): TGTGCCATCAGTACAGGGAATGGCTACACCTTC.